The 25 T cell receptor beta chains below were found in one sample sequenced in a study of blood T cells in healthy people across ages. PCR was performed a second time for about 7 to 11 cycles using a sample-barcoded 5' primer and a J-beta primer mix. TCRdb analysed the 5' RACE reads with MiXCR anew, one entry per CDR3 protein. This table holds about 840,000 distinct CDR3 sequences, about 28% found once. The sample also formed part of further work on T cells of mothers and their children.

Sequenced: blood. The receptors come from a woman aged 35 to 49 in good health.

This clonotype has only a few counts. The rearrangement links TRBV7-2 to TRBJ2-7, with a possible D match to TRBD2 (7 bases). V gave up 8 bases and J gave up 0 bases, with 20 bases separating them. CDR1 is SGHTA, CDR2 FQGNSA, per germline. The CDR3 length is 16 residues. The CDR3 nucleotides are TGTGCCAGCTCGATAGGGGGGGATATCAGCTCCTACGAGCAGTACTTC. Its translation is CASSIGGDISSYEQYF.

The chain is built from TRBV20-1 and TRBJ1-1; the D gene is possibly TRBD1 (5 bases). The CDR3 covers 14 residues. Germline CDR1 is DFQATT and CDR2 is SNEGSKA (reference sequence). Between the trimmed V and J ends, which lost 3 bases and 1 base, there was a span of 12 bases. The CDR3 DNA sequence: TGCAGTGCTAGTCCGGGACTAAGGAACACTGAAGCTTTCTTT. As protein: CSASPGLRNTEAFF.

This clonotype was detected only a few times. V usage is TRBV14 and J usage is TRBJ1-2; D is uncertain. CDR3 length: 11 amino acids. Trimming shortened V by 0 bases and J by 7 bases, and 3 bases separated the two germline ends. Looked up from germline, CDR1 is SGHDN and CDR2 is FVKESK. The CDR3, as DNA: TGTGCCAGCAGCCAAGAGTTTGGCTACACCTTC. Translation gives CASSQEFGYTF.

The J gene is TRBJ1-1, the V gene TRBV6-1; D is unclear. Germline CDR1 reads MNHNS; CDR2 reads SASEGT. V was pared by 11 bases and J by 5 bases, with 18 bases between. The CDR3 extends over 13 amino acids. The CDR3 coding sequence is TGTGCCCTCGTCCGCCGGGGAGGAACTGAAGCTTTCTTT. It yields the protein CALVRRGGTEAFF.

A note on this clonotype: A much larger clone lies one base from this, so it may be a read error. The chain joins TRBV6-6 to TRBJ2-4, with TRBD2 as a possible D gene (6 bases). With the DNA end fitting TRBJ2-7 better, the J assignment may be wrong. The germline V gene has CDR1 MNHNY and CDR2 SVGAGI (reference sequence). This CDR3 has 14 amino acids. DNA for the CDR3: TGTGCCAACAGCCCCACTAGCTTTACCCACGAGCAGTACTTC. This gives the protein CANSPTSFTHEQYF.

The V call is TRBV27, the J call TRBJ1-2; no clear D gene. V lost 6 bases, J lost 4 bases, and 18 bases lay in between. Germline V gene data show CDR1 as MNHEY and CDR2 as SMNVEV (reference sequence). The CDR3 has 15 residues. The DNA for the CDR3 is TGTGCCAGCAGGATCCACGCGCCGCCCGGCTATGGCTACACCTTC. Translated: CASRIHAPPGYGYTF.

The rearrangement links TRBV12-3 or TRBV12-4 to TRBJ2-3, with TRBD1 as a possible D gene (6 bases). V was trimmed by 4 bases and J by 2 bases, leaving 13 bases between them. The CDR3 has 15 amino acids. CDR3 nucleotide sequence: TGTGCCAGCAGTTCAGGGGTAGAGAACACAGATACGCAGTATTTT. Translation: CASSSGVENTDTQYF.

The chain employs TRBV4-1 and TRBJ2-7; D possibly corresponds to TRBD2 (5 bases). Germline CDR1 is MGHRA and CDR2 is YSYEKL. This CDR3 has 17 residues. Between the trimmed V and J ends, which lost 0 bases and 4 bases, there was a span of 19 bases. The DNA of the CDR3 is TGCGCCAGCAGCCAAGATCCGGCGGGCAGGTCCGGTTACGAGCAGTACTTC. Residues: CASSQDPAGRSGYEQYF.

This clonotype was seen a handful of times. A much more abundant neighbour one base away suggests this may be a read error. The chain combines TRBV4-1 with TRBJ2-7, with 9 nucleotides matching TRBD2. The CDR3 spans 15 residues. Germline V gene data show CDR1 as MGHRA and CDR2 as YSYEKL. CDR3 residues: CAGSQGGTSRDEQYF. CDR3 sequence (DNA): TGCGCCGGCAGCCAAGGCGGGACTAGCCGCGACGAGCAGTACTTC.

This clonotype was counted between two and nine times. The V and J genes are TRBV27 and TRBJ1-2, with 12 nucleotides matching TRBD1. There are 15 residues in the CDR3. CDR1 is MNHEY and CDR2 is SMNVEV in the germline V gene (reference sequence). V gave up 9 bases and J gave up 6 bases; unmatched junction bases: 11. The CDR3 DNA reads TGTGCCAGTTCCAGCCGGGACAGGGGGCGAAATGGCTACACCTTC. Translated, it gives CASSSRDRGRNGYTF.

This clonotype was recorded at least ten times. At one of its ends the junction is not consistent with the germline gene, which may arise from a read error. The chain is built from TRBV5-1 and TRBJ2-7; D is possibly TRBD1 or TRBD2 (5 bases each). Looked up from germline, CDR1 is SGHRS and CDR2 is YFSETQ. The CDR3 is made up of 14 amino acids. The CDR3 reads CASSLVGGPYEQYF. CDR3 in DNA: TGTGCCAGCAGCTTAGTTGGGGGACCCTACGAGCAGTACTTC.

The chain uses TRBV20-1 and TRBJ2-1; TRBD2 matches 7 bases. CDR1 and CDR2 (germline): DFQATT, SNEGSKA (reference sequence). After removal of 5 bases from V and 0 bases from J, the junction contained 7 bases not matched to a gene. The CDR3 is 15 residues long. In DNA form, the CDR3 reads TGCAGTGCTGTTCCTGGGGGGGTCTCCTACAATGAGCAGTTCTTC. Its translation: CSAVPGGVSYNEQFF.

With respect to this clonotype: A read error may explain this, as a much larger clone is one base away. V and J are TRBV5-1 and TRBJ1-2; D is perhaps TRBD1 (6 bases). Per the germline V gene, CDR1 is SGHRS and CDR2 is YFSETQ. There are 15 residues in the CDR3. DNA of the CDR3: TGCACCAGCAGCTTGGCAGGGGATGCTAACTATGGCTACACCTTC. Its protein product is CTSSLAGDANYGYTF.

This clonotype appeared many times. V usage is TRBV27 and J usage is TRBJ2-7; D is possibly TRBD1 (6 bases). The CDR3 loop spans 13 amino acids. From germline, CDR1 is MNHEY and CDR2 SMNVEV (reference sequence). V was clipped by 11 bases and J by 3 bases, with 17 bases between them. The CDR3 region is CAVGRQASYEQYF. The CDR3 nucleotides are TGTGCCGTCGGGCGACAGGCAAGCTACGAGCAGTACTTC.

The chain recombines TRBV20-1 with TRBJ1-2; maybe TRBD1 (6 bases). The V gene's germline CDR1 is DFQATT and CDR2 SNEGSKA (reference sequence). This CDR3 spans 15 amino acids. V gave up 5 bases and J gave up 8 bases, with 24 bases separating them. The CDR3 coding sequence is TGCAGTGCTGGACAAAGTGGACAGCCTACCTTCGGCTACACCTTC. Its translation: CSAGQSGQPTFGYTF.

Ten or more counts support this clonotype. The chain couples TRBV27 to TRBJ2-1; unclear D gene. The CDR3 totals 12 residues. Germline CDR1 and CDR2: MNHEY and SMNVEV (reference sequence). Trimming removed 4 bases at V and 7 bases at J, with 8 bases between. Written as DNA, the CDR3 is TGTGCCAGCAGTTCCAACCGTAATGAGCAGTTCTTC. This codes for CASSSNRNEQFF.

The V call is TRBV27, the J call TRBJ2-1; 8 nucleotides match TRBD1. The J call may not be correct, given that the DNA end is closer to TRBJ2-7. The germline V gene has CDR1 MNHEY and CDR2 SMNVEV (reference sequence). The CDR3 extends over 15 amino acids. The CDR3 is CASSLFTGGYNEQYF. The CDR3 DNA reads TGTGCCAGCAGTTTATTCACAGGGGGTTACAATGAGCAGTACTTC.

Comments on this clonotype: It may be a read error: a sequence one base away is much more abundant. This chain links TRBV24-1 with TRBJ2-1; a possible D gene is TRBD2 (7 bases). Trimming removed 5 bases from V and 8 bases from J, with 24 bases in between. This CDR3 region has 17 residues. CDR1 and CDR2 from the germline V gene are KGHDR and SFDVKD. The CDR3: CATSGVGRTVGGDEQFF. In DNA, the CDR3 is TGTGCCACCAGTGGCGTTGGACGGACAGTTGGGGGGGATGAGCAGTTCTTC.

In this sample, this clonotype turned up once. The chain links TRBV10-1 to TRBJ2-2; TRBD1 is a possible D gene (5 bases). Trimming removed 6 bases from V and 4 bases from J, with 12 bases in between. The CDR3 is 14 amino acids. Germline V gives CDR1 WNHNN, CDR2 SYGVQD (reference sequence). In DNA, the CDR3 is TGCGCCAGCAGCAGAGTCCAGGGCACCGGGGAGCTGTTTTTT. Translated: CASSRVQGTGELFF.

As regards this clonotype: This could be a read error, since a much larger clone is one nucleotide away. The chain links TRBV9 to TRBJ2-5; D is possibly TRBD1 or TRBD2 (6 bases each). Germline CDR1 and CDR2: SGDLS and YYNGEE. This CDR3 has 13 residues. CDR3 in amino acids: CACSLTGAETQYF. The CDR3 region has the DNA TGTGCCTGCAGTCTGACGGGGGCAGAGACCCAGTACTTC. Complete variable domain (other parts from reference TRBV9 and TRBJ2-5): DSGVTQTPKHLITATGQRVTLRCSPRSGDLSVYWYQQSLDQGLQFLIQYYNGEERAKGNILERFSAQQFPDLHSELNLSSLELGDSALYFCACSLTGAETQYFGPGTRLLVL.

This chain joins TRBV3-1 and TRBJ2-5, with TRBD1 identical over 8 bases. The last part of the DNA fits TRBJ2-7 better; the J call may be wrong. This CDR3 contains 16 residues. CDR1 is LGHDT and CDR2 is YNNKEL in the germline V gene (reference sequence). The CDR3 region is CASSQIQGASYYEQYF. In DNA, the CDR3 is TGTGCCAGCAGCCAAATTCAGGGGGCCTCATACTACGAGCAGTACTTC.

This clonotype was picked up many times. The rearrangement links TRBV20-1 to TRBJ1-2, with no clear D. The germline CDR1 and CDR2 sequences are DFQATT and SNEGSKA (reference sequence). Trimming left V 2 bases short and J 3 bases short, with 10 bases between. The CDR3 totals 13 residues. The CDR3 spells CSARSGFYYGYTF. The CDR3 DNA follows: TGCAGTGCTAGATCGGGGTTTTACTATGGCTACACCTTC.

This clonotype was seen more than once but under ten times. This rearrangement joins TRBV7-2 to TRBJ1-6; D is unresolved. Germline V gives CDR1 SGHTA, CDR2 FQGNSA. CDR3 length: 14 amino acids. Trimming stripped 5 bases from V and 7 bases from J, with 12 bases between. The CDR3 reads CASSEGRLNSPLHF. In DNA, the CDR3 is TGTGCCAGCAGCGAAGGGCGCTTAAATTCACCCCTCCACTTT.

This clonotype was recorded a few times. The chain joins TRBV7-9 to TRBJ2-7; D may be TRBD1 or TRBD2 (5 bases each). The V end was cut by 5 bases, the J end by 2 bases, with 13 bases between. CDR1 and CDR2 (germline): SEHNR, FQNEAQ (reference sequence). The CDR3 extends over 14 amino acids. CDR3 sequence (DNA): TGTGCCAGCAGCAGAGGGACGGAACCCTACGAGCAGTACTTC. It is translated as CASSRGTEPYEQYF.

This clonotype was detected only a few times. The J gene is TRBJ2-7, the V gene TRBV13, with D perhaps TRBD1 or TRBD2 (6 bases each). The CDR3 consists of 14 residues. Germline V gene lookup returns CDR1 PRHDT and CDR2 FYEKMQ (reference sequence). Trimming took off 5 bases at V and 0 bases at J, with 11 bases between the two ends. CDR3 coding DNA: TGTGCCAGCAGCCCGGGGGCGGCCTCCTACGAGCAGTACTTC. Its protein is CASSPGAASYEQYF. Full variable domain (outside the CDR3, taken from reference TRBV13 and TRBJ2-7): AAGVIQSPRHLIKEKRETATLKCYPIPRHDTVYWYQQGPGQDPQFLISFYEKMQSDKGSIPDRFSAQQFSDYHSELNMSSLELGDSALYFCASSPGAASYEQYFGPGTRLTVT.